One and the same sample provided the 7 T cell receptor beta chains below, sequenced in a study of molecular identifiers for immune sequencing clone quantification. Via MiXCR, TCRdb re-called the PCR reads, giving one row per CDR3 protein. The repertoire holds nearly 8,500 distinct CDR3 sequences, with 33% as singletons. The source material was naive CD8+ T cells from blood, with Jurkat cell RNA spiked in. Noted subset: FACS-sorted CD8+CD4-CCR7+CD45RA+ naive T cells. The receptors shown here come from a human donor in good health. Some libraries in this study had Jurkat cell RNA spiked in.

This clonotype was seen a single time. A read error may explain this, as a much larger clone is one base away. The CDR3 DNA follows: TGTGCCAGCAGCCCAAAGACTAGAGGGGCGGTCTTC. It translates to CASSPKTRGAVF. The chain carries TRBV7-8 and TRBJ2-1, with D tentatively TRBD2 (6 bases). The CDR3 loop spans 12 amino acids. CDR1 is SGHVS, CDR2 FQNEAQ, per germline.

This chain links TRBV2 with TRBJ2-7; 12 bases are a match to TRBD2. The CDR3 is made up of 16 amino acids. CDR1 is SNHLY and CDR2 is FYNNEI in the germline V gene. The trim removed 2 bases at V and 1 base at J, leaving 3 bases unmatched. This chain's CDR3 is CASSELTSGSSYEQYF. DNA of the CDR3: TGTGCCAGCAGTGAACTGACTAGCGGGAGTTCCTACGAGCAGTACTTC.

V usage is TRBV5-6 and J usage is TRBJ1-6; perhaps TRBD1 as D (5 bases). Trimming took 4 bases from V and 9 from J, leaving 20 bases between them. The germline gives CDR1 SGHDT, CDR2 YYEEEE. CDR3 size: 16 residues. CDR3 DNA sequence: TGTGCCAGCAGCAAGGAGGGGCGCAGGAACTCTTCACCCCTCCACTTT. Protein product: CASSKEGRRNSSPLHF.

This clonotype was found once. The chain uses TRBV20-1 and TRBJ1-6; TRBD1 is a possible D gene (6 bases). The CDR3 sequence is 19 residues long. Germline-derived CDR1 and CDR2 are DFQATT and SNEGSKA (reference sequence). V shed 0 bases and J shed 5 bases, with 23 bases lying between them. CDR3 protein: CSARDYLKGTHEDNSPLHF. DNA for the CDR3: TGCAGTGCTAGAGATTATCTAAAGGGGACACACGAAGATAATTCACCCCTCCACTTT.

The chain recombines TRBV4-3 with TRBJ2-1, with a weak D call TRBD2 (5 bases). Germline lookup yields CDR1 LGHNA and CDR2 YSLEER. The germline V and J ends were trimmed by 0 bases and 7 bases, with 7 bases remaining between them. The CDR3 is made up of 13 amino acids. The CDR3 region is CASSQDSGNEQFF. Here the CDR3 DNA reads TGCGCCAGCAGCCAAGATTCGGGAAATGAGCAGTTCTTC.

This clonotype was detected a few times. This sequence joins TRBV7-8 and TRBJ2-3; D gene unclear. The CDR3 spans 14 residues. CDR1 is SGHVS and CDR2 is FQNEAQ in the germline V gene. V was pared by 2 bases and J by 1 base, with 7 bases between. The CDR3 DNA sequence: TGTGCCAGCAGCTTATCGGATCGCACAGATACGCAGTATTTT. It translates to CASSLSDRTDTQYF.

This clonotype showed up just once. The DNA of the CDR3 is TGTGCCACCAGTGATTTTGGAGGGAGGGACGGAAGCACAGATACGCAGTATTTT. This codes for CATSDFGGRDGSTDTQYF. The gene calls are TRBV24-1 and TRBJ2-3; 7 bases are a match to TRBD2. This CDR3 has 18 residues. Unmatched junction bases numbered 9, after V lost 1 base and J lost 0 bases. Looked up from germline, CDR1 is KGHDR and CDR2 is SFDVKD.